Below, 16 T cell receptor beta chains from the same sample are listed, as sequenced in a study of T-cell memory formation after mild COVID-19. TCRdb re-called the 5' RACE reads through MiXCR, storing one row per CDR3 protein. Of some 450,000 distinct CDR3 sequences in the sample, around 19% were seen once. The sequencing sample was made of PBMCs or a T cell subset sorted from them (not recorded which). These receptors all stem from an adult woman who had mild COVID-19 (a few samples of this study predate the infection). Cell type and time point are not known.

This clonotype was seen only a few times. CDR3 DNA sequence: TGCAGCGTTGATCAGGCGGACTCTTACAATGAGCAGTTCTTC. Translation gives CSVDQADSYNEQFF. The chain carries TRBV29-1 and TRBJ2-1; weak D call: TRBD2 (5 bases). Germline V gene lookup returns CDR1 SQVTM and CDR2 ANQGSEA. The CDR3 is 14 amino acids. Trimming shortened V by 3 bases and J by 4 bases, and 13 bases separated the two germline ends.

This sequence joins TRBV12-3 or TRBV12-4 and TRBJ1-6; the D gene is possibly TRBD1 (6 bases). V lost 5 bases to trimming and J lost 9 bases, with 17 bases between them. This CDR3 has 15 amino acids. The CDR3 reads CASSITGKESSPLHF. The CDR3 DNA is TGTGCCAGCAGTATTACAGGGAAAGAGAGTTCACCCCTCCACTTT.

This clonotype was counted at least ten times. The chain combines TRBV7-2 with TRBJ2-4; possible D gene TRBD2, 6 bases. This CDR3 comprises 12 residues. Germline lookup yields CDR1 SGHTA and CDR2 FQGNSA. Trimming left V 5 bases short and J 7 bases short, with 9 bases between. CDR3 region: CASSPGTNIQYF. DNA for the CDR3: TGTGCCAGCAGCCCCGGGACTAACATTCAGTACTTC.

The CDR3: CASSVALEQETQYF. The CDR3 region has the DNA TGTGCCAGCAGCGTAGCTCTAGAGCAAGAGACCCAGTACTTC. V is TRBV9 and J is TRBJ2-5, with unresolved D. CDR1 SGDLS and CDR2 YYNGEE come from the germline V gene. Trimming left V 0 bases short and J 2 bases short, with 8 bases between. The CDR3 is 14 amino acids. Drawing the rest from reference TRBV9 and TRBJ2-5, the complete variable domain is DSGVTQTPKHLITATGQRVTLRCSPRSGDLSVYWYQQSLDQGLQFLIQYYNGEERAKGNILERFSAQQFPDLHSELNLSSLELGDSALYFCASSVALEQETQYFGPGTRLLVL.

This clonotype occurred a few times. This chain uses TRBV23-1 with TRBJ2-5; a weak D match, TRBD1 (6 bases). TRBV23-1 qualifies as an ORF whose function is uncertain. Deletions cut 8 bases from V and 4 bases from J, with 11 bases between. This CDR3 has 12 residues. The CDR3 DNA follows: TGCGCCAGCCAGGGGTCCCTAGAGACCCAGTACTTC. Encoded protein: CASQGSLETQYF.

J is TRBJ1-3 and V is TRBV7-9; D is uncertain. The CDR3 covers 14 residues. Germline V gene data show CDR1 as SEHNR and CDR2 as FQNEAQ (reference sequence). Trimming removed 5 bases from V and 2 bases from J, with 10 bases in between. The CDR3 loop is CASSIEAAGNTIYF. The CDR3 nucleotides are TGTGCCAGCAGCATTGAGGCCGCTGGAAACACCATATATTTT.

A few counts support this clonotype. This chain links TRBV7-2 with TRBJ2-3; 9 nucleotides line up with TRBD2. The junction had 6 bases not matched to a gene; V was cut back by 4 bases and J by 4 bases. The germline V gene encodes CDR1 SGHTA and CDR2 FQGNSA. The CDR3 consists of 15 residues. The CDR3 nucleotides are TGTGCCAGCAGCTGGGGAGCGGGGGGAGCAGATACGCAGTATTTT. This encodes CASSWGAGGADTQYF.

The chain couples TRBV3-1 to TRBJ2-7, with 7 bases identical to TRBD2. The V segment lost 4 bases and the J segment 5 bases; nucleotides outside the gene matches: 8. Germline CDR1 and CDR2: LGHDT and YNNKEL (reference sequence). This CDR3 has 14 residues. The CDR3 coding sequence is TGTGCCAGCAGCCCGCCGGGGGGTCTCCACGAGCAGTACTTC. Encoded protein: CASSPPGGLHEQYF.

J is TRBJ2-1 and V is TRBV7-9, with D perhaps TRBD1 (6 bases). This CDR3 region has 15 residues. Germline CDR1 and CDR2: SEHNR and FQNEAQ (reference sequence). Between the trimmed V and J ends, which lost 5 bases and 5 bases, there was a span of 16 bases. For the CDR3, the DNA is TGTGCCAGCAGCCCCGACAGGAAACCCCACAATGAGCAGTTCTTC. Amino acid sequence: CASSPDRKPHNEQFF.

The sample holds a few counts of this clonotype. The chain joins TRBV12-3 or TRBV12-4 to TRBJ2-7; 10 positions match TRBD2. With 5 bases clipped from V and 11 bases from J, the junction kept 12 bases outside the gene matches. The CDR3 covers 14 residues. The CDR3 nucleotides read TGTGCCAGCAGTCCCCCCGGGACTAGCGACCCAAAGTACTTC. This codes for CASSPPGTSDPKYF.

The chain joins TRBV7-9 to TRBJ2-3; D gene uncertain. Trimming took off 0 bases at V and 0 bases at J, with 4 bases between the two ends. The germline gives CDR1 SEHNR, CDR2 FQNEAQ (reference sequence). This CDR3 region has 14 residues. The CDR3 sequence is CASSLAHSTDTQYF. The CDR3, as DNA: TGTGCCAGCAGCTTAGCACATAGCACAGATACGCAGTATTTT.

This clonotype was seen a few times. CDR3 in DNA: TGTGCCAGCAGCTCTTTAAGGCCCCAACCCGGGACAGGGGTGTACGAGCAGTACTTC. It yields the protein CASSSLRPQPGTGVYEQYF. The gene calls are TRBV27 and TRBJ2-7; 10 bases agree with TRBD1. J was trimmed by 4 bases and V by 6 bases; bases with no gene match: 21. CDR1 is MNHEY and CDR2 is SMNVEV in the germline V gene (reference sequence). The CDR3 sequence is 19 residues long.

V and J are TRBV7-9 and TRBJ2-1, with 13 bases fitting TRBD2. This CDR3 has 15 amino acids. Germline assignment: CDR1 SEHNR and CDR2 FQNEAQ (reference sequence). V trimming: 2 bases; J trimming: 9 bases; junction bases outside the gene matches: 4. The CDR3 nucleotides are TGTGCCAGCAGCTTATATACTAGCGGGAGGGGTGAGCAGTTCTTC. The encoded protein is CASSLYTSGRGEQFF.

The sample holds a few counts of this clonotype. The chain has TRBV6-1 and TRBJ1-3; maybe TRBD1 (6 bases). Per the germline V gene, CDR1 is MNHNS and CDR2 is SASEGT. Trimming removed 7 bases from V and 6 bases from J, with 16 bases in between. CDR3 length: 14 amino acids. The CDR3 loop reads CASNSGTLKNTIYF. CDR3 coding DNA: TGTGCCAGCAATTCCGGGACACTAAAAAACACCATATATTTT.

V usage is TRBV5-1 and J usage is TRBJ1-1; perhaps TRBD1 as D (6 bases). CDR1 SGHRS and CDR2 YFSETQ come from the germline V gene. The CDR3 contains 14 residues. Trimming took off 3 bases at V and 7 bases at J, with 16 bases between the two ends. The CDR3 protein is CASSWGTGGYEAFF. As DNA, the CDR3 is TGCGCCAGCAGCTGGGGGACGGGGGGCTATGAAGCTTTCTTT.

V is TRBV11-3 and J is TRBJ2-3; possible D gene TRBD1, 6 bases. V was pared by 5 bases and J by 6 bases, with 9 bases between. The germline V gene has CDR1 SGHNT and CDR2 YENEEA. This CDR3 spans 12 amino acids. The DNA for the CDR3 is TGTGCCAGCAGCGACAGGCGTGATACGCAGTATTTT. Translated, it gives CASSDRRDTQYF.